The clone carrying this T cell receptor beta chain was seen more than once but under ten times. The data belong to a study of shared clonotypes between healthy human individuals. Germline V lookup: CDR1 KGHSH, CDR2 LQKENI. The CDR3 is 16 residues long. V gave up 3 bases and J gave up 3 bases, with 17 bases separating them. Assay used: immunoSEQ multiplex PCR; TCRdb lists only in-frame clones, some missing. In the table there are roughly 510,000 clones, about 80% of which are singletons. The TCR originated in a woman in her 40s in good health. Some clones in this sample may be carry-over from other donors' samples. This chain joins TRBV18 and TRBJ1-1; D is unresolved. The specimen was PBMCs. As DNA, the CDR3 is TGTGCCAGCTCACCCTTGGGAGACTTCGCCCACACTGAAGCTTTCTTT. It codes for CASSPLGDFAHTEAFF.